A selection of T cell receptor beta chains follows, all from one sample in a study of shared clonotypes between healthy human individuals. Assay used: immunoSEQ multiplex PCR; TCRdb lists only in-frame clones, some missing. The top ten hold 0.095% to 0.12% of the sample, which has a few hundred thousand clones, just under 97% seen once. Sequencing used naive CD8+ T cells sorted from blood. The receptor set was obtained from a woman in her thirties in good health. The CDR3 runs from the conserved cysteine through the conserved F or W. A D gene is named only where the DNA matches it firmly. Clone size is shown for a subset of rows, as once, few, many or a class of expanded clone.

v_call,d_call,clone_size,j_call,cdr3_nt,cdr3_aa
TRBV28,.,.,TRBJ1-1,TGTGCCTCGGGGGAAGGTTACACTGAAGCTTTCTTT,CASGEGYTEAFF
TRBV27,.,.,TRBJ2-1,TGTGCCAGCAGTTTGGGTAGCGACAATGAGCAGTTCTTC,CASSLGSDNEQFF
TRBV28,.,once,TRBJ2-7,TGTGCCAGCAGCAACCTTGAGGGGGCCTACGAGCAGTACTTC,CASSNLEGAYEQYF
TRBV7-9,TRBD1,.,TRBJ2-2,TGTGCCAGCAGCGGACGACAGGGACCCAGAAACACCGGGGAGCTGTTTTTT,CASSGRQGPRNTGELFF
TRBV4-1,TRBD2,.,TRBJ2-7,TGCGCCAGCAGCCAGGGACTAGCGGGATCCTACGAGCAGTACTTC,CASSQGLAGSYEQYF
TRBV7-8,.,.,TRBJ1-5,TGTGCCAGCAGCGCGGGTCCCTTGGGGACCAATCAGCCCCAGCATTTT,CASSAGPLGTNQPQHF
TRBV6-5,.,.,TRBJ2-5,TGTGCCAGCAGTTACCACCGGGACGGTCAAGAGACCCAGTACTTC,CASSYHRDGQETQYF
TRBV7-8,.,.,TRBJ2-7,TGTGCCAGCAGCTTCCCGAGCGGGCAGTTCTACGAGCAGTACTTC,CASSFPSGQFYEQYF
TRBV29-1,.,once,TRBJ2-7,TGCAGCGTTGAAGACGGGAGCTCCTACGAGCAGTACTTC,CSVEDGSSYEQYF
TRBV7-2,.,once,TRBJ2-7,TGTGCCAGCAGCCTCCTCTGGGGGTCGAACTCCTACGAGCAGTACTTC,CASSLLWGSNSYEQYF
TRBV7-9,.,.,TRBJ1-1,TGTGCCAGCAGCGAGAACCTGCTGGAAGCTTTCTTT,CASSENLLEAFF
TRBV28,TRBD1,.,TRBJ2-7,TGTGCCAGCAGACCCCCGGGACAGGGGTACGAGCAGTACTTC,CASRPPGQGYEQYF
TRBV28,TRBD2,.,TRBJ2-2,TGTGCCAGCAGCGTAAGCGGGAGCTATACCGGGGAGCTGTTTTTT,CASSVSGSYTGELFF
TRBV5-4,TRBD2,.,TRBJ2-7,TGTGCCAGCAGCCGAGGGGGTGGACTAGCGGGAGCCTACGAGCAGTACTTC,CASSRGGGLAGAYEQYF
TRBV9,TRBD2,.,TRBJ2-1,TGTGCCAGCAGTAGAGCGGGAGTCGGCGATGAGCAGTTCTTC,CASSRAGVGDEQFF
TRBV4-1,TRBD2,.,TRBJ2-3,TGCGCCAGCAGCCCACTAGCGGGAGTAAACACAGATACGCAGTATTTT,CASSPLAGVNTDTQYF
TRBV27,.,.,TRBJ2-4,TGTGCCAGCAGTTTAGGGAAATTAAACATTCAGTACTTC,CASSLGKLNIQYF
TRBV5-4,.,.,TRBJ1-1,TGTGCCAGCAGAAATAACAGTGAAGCTTTCTTT,CASRNNSEAFF
TRBV25-1,.,.,TRBJ1-2,TGTGCCAGCAGGGAAGGGACCGGCTATGGCTACACCTTC,CASREGTGYGYTF
TRBV19,.,.,TRBJ2-1,TGTGCCAGTAGTTTAGACTACAATGAGCAGTTCTTC,CASSLDYNEQFF
TRBV9,TRBD2,few,TRBJ2-7,TGTGCCAGCAGCGCGGGACTAGCGGGGTACGAGCAGTACTTC,CASSAGLAGYEQYF
TRBV5-6,.,.,TRBJ1-4,TGTGCCAGCAGCTTTAATTGGGGTGTAAGGGAAAAACTGTTTTTT,CASSFNWGVREKLFF
TRBV4-1,TRBD1,.,TRBJ1-4,TGCGCCAGCAGCCCGGCGACAGGGGTTGAAAAACTGTTTTTT,CASSPATGVEKLFF
TRBV5-6,TRBD1,.,TRBJ1-2,TGTGCCAGCAGCAGGGACAGATTAGAATTCGATGGCTACACCTTC,CASSRDRLEFDGYTF
TRBV7-8,.,.,TRBJ2-1,TGTGCCAGCAGCCCCTCACTAGCTCCGATTGTAGATGAGCAGTTCTTC,CASSPSLAPIVDEQFF
TRBV5-6,TRBD2,.,TRBJ2-1,TGTGCCAGCCAAACTAGCGGGACCTACAATGAGCAGTTCTTC,CASQTSGTYNEQFF
TRBV4-2,.,.,TRBJ2-7,TGTGCCAGCAGCCAAGATCTTGCTTTCTACGAGGATTCCTACGAGCAGTACTTC,CASSQDLAFYEDSYEQYF
TRBV27,.,.,TRBJ1-6,TGTGCCAGCAGTGGCGGGGTTTATTCACCCCTCCACTTT,CASSGGVYSPLHF
TRBV2,.,.,TRBJ2-5,TGTGCCAGCAGTGAGGCTTGGGGGGAGACCCAGTACTTC,CASSEAWGETQYF
TRBV29-1,.,.,TRBJ2-3,TGCAGCGTAACACCGGGACGGACTTTCACAGATACGCAGTATTTT,CSVTPGRTFTDTQYF
TRBV6-6,.,once,TRBJ2-1,TGTGCCAGCAGTTCCCTAACTGATGAGCAGTTCTTC,CASSSLTDEQFF
TRBV18,TRBD1,.,TRBJ2-7,TGTGCCAGCTCGTCCACCGGGACAGCAGGCTACGAGCAGTACTTC,CASSSTGTAGYEQYF
TRBV13,TRBD1,.,TRBJ1-2,TGTGCCAGCAGCACCCAGGGGGCTAGCTATGGCTACACCTTC,CASSTQGASYGYTF
TRBV21-1,.,.,TRBJ2-1,TGTGCCAGCAGCAAGAGGGCGGGGGGTACCTACAATGAGCAGTTCTTC,CASSKRAGGTYNEQFF
TRBV2,.,.,TRBJ2-3,TGTGCCGGCCCACGGGGGCCAGATACGCAGTATTTT,CAGPRGPDTQYF
TRBV15,TRBD2,once,TRBJ2-1,TGTGCCACCAGACGTGCCGGGACTAGCGGGTCCAATGAGCAGTTCTTC,CATRRAGTSGSNEQFF
TRBV18,.,.,TRBJ2-7,TGTGCCAGCTCACCATCCGCCGCCCAACAGGGACCTACCTACGAGCAGTACTTC,CASSPSAAQQGPTYEQYF
TRBV10-1,.,few,TRBJ1-1,TGCGCCAGCAGTGAAACCAGATTCGTTGACACTGAAGCTTTCTTT,CASSETRFVDTEAFF
TRBV19,.,.,TRBJ2-2,TGTGCCAGTAGTATTTGGGGTCCCGGGGAGCTGTTTTTT,CASSIWGPGELFF
TRBV7-7,TRBD2,.,TRBJ2-7,TGTGCCAGCAGCTTAGGTCTAGCGGGGCACTCCTACGAGCAGTACTTC,CASSLGLAGHSYEQYF
TRBV7-8,.,.,TRBJ1-1,TGTGCCAGCAGCATAGGGAACACTGAAGCTTTCTTT,CASSIGNTEAFF
TRBV5-6,.,.,TRBJ2-7,TGTGCCAGCAGCGAAGGTCGGCGCGACTACGAGCAGTACTTC,CASSEGRRDYEQYF
TRBV29-1,.,.,TRBJ1-2,TGCAGCGTTGGGGACGGGGGTTATGGCTACACCTTC,CSVGDGGYGYTF
TRBV10-3,.,.,TRBJ1-6,TGTGCCATCAGTGGGAACCGGGCCCCCGTACACCTCCACTTT,CAISGNRAPVHLHF
TRBV28,TRBD2,.,TRBJ2-1,TGTGCCAGCAGTCGAGCGGGAGGGAACAATGAGCAGTTCTTC,CASSRAGGNNEQFF
TRBV9,.,.,TRBJ1-5,TGTGCCAGCAGCGTAGAGGGGGGAGGCAATCAGCCCCAGCATTTT,CASSVEGGGNQPQHF
TRBV7-9,TRBD2,.,TRBJ2-7,TGTGCCAGCAGTTACAGCGGGGCCATCCCCTACGAGCAGTACTTT,CASSYSGAIPYEQYF
TRBV29-1,.,.,TRBJ1-2,TGCAGCGCTCTGTCGACAGGTTGGGTTGGCTACACCTTC,CSALSTGWVGYTF
TRBV6-5,.,.,TRBJ2-1,TGTGCCAGCAGTTACTACCGACAGCGCTCCTACAATGAGCAGTTCTTC,CASSYYRQRSYNEQFF
TRBV2,.,.,TRBJ2-7,TGTGCCAGCAGTGAATGGGCAGGCTACGAGCAGTACTTC,CASSEWAGYEQYF
TRBV27,TRBD2,.,TRBJ2-1,TGTGCCAGCAGTTCCAACGCGGGAGGGATCGATGAGCAGTTCTTC,CASSSNAGGIDEQFF
TRBV10-3,TRBD1,.,TRBJ1-2,TGTGCCATCAGTGAGTCGGAACAGGGGGATGGCTACACCTTC,CAISESEQGDGYTF
TRBV27,.,.,TRBJ2-5,TGTGCCAGCAGTCAGGGGCCGGTCGGGGGACAGGAGACCCAGTACTTC,CASSQGPVGGQETQYF
TRBV13,TRBD2,.,TRBJ2-2,TGTGCCAGCAGAAGACTAGCGTGGAACACCGGGGAGCTGTTTTTT,CASRRLAWNTGELFF
TRBV4-1,.,.,TRBJ1-1,TGCGCCAGCAGCCCCCCCGCCGGTTGGGGGATGAACACTGAAGCTTTCTTT,CASSPPAGWGMNTEAFF
TRBV28,TRBD1,.,TRBJ2-5,TGTGCCAGCAGTCCGACAGGGGGCTGGGAGACCCAGTACTTC,CASSPTGGWETQYF
TRBV27,.,.,TRBJ2-1,TGTGCCAGCAGCAGACTAGGTAACGAGCAGTTCTTC,CASSRLGNEQFF
TRBV14,.,.,TRBJ2-1,TGTGCCAGCAGCCAAGGAGAGGCTAAACCCATTGAGGACAATGAGCAGTTCTTC,CASSQGEAKPIEDNEQFF